The 25 T cell receptor beta chains reported below all come from one sample, sequenced in a study of lymphopenia after photon versus proton radiotherapy (dated by TCRdb to about 2019). Library preparation used the immunoSEQ multiplex PCR assay. Sourced from immuneACCESS, this table was stored by TCRdb with only in-frame sequences that have V and J called. A share of the clones is absent; for the studies checked, an unresolved V gene accounts for under half, and the remainder has no known explanation. The sample profile shows 75,000 to 90,000 clones; more than 70% of them were found once. Together, the top ten hold over 1.1% of the sample. The specimen was peripheral blood, collected from a patient treated with proton-based radiotherapy. The receptors were gathered from a man aged 60-69 years with pancreatic cancer.

V gene TRBV5-1 combines with J gene TRBJ1-1, with D unresolved. Germline CDR1 SGHRS, CDR2 YFSETQ. Trimming pared 0 bases from V and 2 bases from J, leaving 8 bases between. The CDR3 is 14 residues long. The CDR3 coding sequence is TGCGCCAGCAGCTTGGCAGGTGAAAACACTGAAGCTTTCTTT. Protein: CASSLAGENTEAFF.

The rearrangement joins TRBV28 to TRBJ2-1, with 11 bases matching TRBD2. Germline lookup yields CDR1 MDHEN and CDR2 SYDVKM. This CDR3 spans 14 amino acids. V trimming: 6 bases; J trimming: 4 bases; junction bases outside the gene matches: 2. The CDR3 nucleotides read TGTGCCAGCAGAACTAGCGGGAGATACAATGAGCAGTTCTTC. It is translated as CASRTSGRYNEQFF.

CDR3 nucleotides: TGTGCCAGCAGCTTAGGCCCCAGCGGGAGCGTAAATGAGCAGTTCTTC. Amino acids: CASSLGPSGSVNEQFF. The V call is TRBV13, the J call TRBJ2-1; the match to TRBD2 covers 8 bases. The J segment lost 7 bases and the V segment lost 0 bases, leaving 8 bases of the junction unmatched. The CDR3 is made up of 16 amino acids. CDR1 is PRHDT and CDR2 is FYEKMQ in the germline V gene (reference sequence).

The J gene is TRBJ2-5, the V gene TRBV9; no clear D. Trimming cost V 0 bases and J 1 base, with 10 bases left between them. The CDR3 contains 15 residues. The germline gives CDR1 SGDLS, CDR2 YYNGEE. CDR3 in DNA: TGTGCCAGCAGCGTAGCTGGGCAAGTCCAAGAGACCCAGTACTTC. This sequence encodes CASSVAGQVQETQYF.

J is TRBJ1-4 and V is TRBV7-8; 7 nucleotides agree with TRBD1. CDR1 SGHVS and CDR2 FQNEAQ come from the germline V gene. V was clipped by 5 bases and J by 8 bases; unmatched bases: 11. The CDR3 has 15 residues. Written as DNA, the CDR3 is TGTGCCAGCAGCGCGGAACAGGGGCCCGGGGAAAAACTGTTTTTT. It specifies CASSAEQGPGEKLFF. The whole variable domain, remainder taken from reference TRBV7-8 and TRBJ1-4, is GAGVSQSPRYKVAKRGQDVALRCDPISGHVSLFWYQQALGQGPEFLTYFQNEAQLDKSGLPSDRFFAERPEGSVSTLKIQRTQQEDSAVYLCASSAEQGPGEKLFFGSGTQLSVL.

The rearrangement uses TRBV7-3 and TRBJ2-2; no firm D call. In germline, CDR1 is SGHTA, CDR2 FQGTGA. The CDR3 runs to 16 residues. V lost 1 base to trimming and J lost 7 bases, with 16 bases between them. The CDR3 sequence: CASSLSLGLGNGELFF. The CDR3 DNA follows: TGTGCCAGCAGCTTAAGTTTGGGCCTAGGTAACGGGGAGCTGTTTTTT. The variable domain in full, with the rest retrieved from reference TRBV7-3 and TRBJ2-2, is GAGVSQTPSNKVTEKGKYVELRCDPISGHTALYWYRQSLGQGPEFLIYFQGTGAADDSGLPNDRFFAVRPEGSVSTLKIQRTERGDSAVYLCASSLSLGLGNGELFFGEGSRLTVL.

This clone has just a few counts. J is TRBJ1-2 and V is TRBV29-1; 10 positions match TRBD1. The CDR3 covers 13 residues. The J segment lost 4 bases and the V segment lost 7 bases, leaving 6 bases of the junction unmatched. Per germline, CDR1 SQVTM and CDR2 ANQGSEA. Here the CDR3 reads CSARQGASYGYTF. CDR3 nucleotides: TGCAGCGCTAGACAGGGGGCGTCCTATGGCTACACCTTC. Full variable domain (rest looked up from reference TRBV29-1 and TRBJ1-2): SAVISQKPSRDICQRGTSLTIQCQVDSQVTMMFWYRQQPGQSLTLIATANQGSEATYESGFVIDKFPISRPNLTFSTLTVSNMSPEDSSIYLCSARQGASYGYTFGSGTRLTVV.

The rearrangement links TRBV6-1 to TRBJ2-7; the D gene is possibly TRBD1 (5 bases). Trimming pared 9 bases from V and 6 bases from J, leaving 21 bases between. Germline V gives CDR1 MNHNS, CDR2 SASEGT. This CDR3 region has 14 residues. As DNA, the CDR3 is TGTGCCAGACCGGGTGCCCCCAGGGCGTCCGAGCAGTACTTC. Its translation: CARPGAPRASEQYF.

The gene calls are TRBV27 and TRBJ2-1; D may correspond to TRBD1 or TRBD2 (5 bases each). CDR1 MNHEY and CDR2 SMNVEV come from the germline V gene (reference sequence). CDR3 length: 16 amino acids. The V end was cut by 2 bases, the J end by 6 bases, with 17 bases between. The CDR3 bases are TGTGCCAGCAGTTTAACGGGGCAGTCGATGGGCAATGAGCAGTTCTTC. Translating it yields CASSLTGQSMGNEQFF.

A note on this clone: Germline is not matched at one junction end, which may reflect a read error. The chain recombines TRBV7-7 with TRBJ2-7; D possibly corresponds to TRBD1 (6 bases). The CDR3 consists of 13 residues. The V gene's germline CDR1 is SSHAT and CDR2 FNYEAQ (reference sequence). As DNA, the CDR3 is TGTGCTAGCAGCCCCCGGGCAGGGGACGAGCAGTACTTC. This sequence encodes CASSPRAGDEQYF.

The chain has TRBV7-6 and TRBJ2-7, with 11 bases fitting TRBD2. Trimming cost V 3 bases and J 0 bases; bases outside gene matches: 7. Germline V gene data show CDR1 as SGHVS and CDR2 as FNYEAQ. The CDR3 covers 17 residues. The CDR3 DNA is TGTGCCAGCAGCTTGGCACAACTAGCGGGAGCCTCCTACGAGCAGTACTTC. Its protein is CASSLAQLAGASYEQYF.

The V gene is TRBV5-1, the J gene TRBJ2-7; D ambiguous. The V gene's germline CDR1 is SGHRS and CDR2 YFSETQ. Between the trimmed V and J ends, which lost 3 bases and 0 bases, there was a span of 4 bases. This CDR3 contains 12 residues. CDR3 region: CASSSSSYEQYF. In DNA, the CDR3 is TGCGCCAGCAGCTCGAGCTCCTACGAGCAGTACTTC.

The chain combines TRBV5-1 with TRBJ1-1; no definite D call. The CDR3 loop spans 16 amino acids. Trimming took off 0 bases at V and 4 bases at J, with 16 bases between the two ends. Germline V lookup: CDR1 SGHRS, CDR2 YFSETQ. The CDR3 here is CASSLVTGVLGTEAFF. DNA of the CDR3: TGCGCCAGCAGCTTGGTAACCGGAGTTTTGGGCACTGAAGCTTTCTTT.

The chain has TRBV6-5 and TRBJ2-7, with 8 nucleotides matching TRBD2. The ends lost 7 bases at V and 1 base at J; junction bases unmatched: 6. Germline assignment: CDR1 MNHEY and CDR2 SVGAGI. The CDR3 runs 14 residues. For the CDR3, the DNA is TGTGCCAGCACCTTTGGCGGGAGGTCCTACGAGCAGTACTTC. This sequence encodes CASTFGGRSYEQYF.

This clone appeared once. V and J are TRBV5-1 and TRBJ1-2, with D unresolved. Trimming cost V 0 bases and J 2 bases, with 5 bases left between them. This CDR3 is 13 amino acids long. Germline V gives CDR1 SGHRS, CDR2 YFSETQ. CDR3 amino acids: CASSLDGNYGYTF. The CDR3 DNA follows: TGCGCCAGCAGCTTGGATGGGAACTATGGCTACACCTTC.

The chain employs TRBV4-2 and TRBJ2-1, with D possibly matching TRBD2 (5 bases). This CDR3 comprises 13 residues. The germline V gene has CDR1 LGHNA and CDR2 YNFKEQ. The germline V and J ends were trimmed by 0 bases and 9 bases, with 9 bases remaining between them. This CDR3 reads CASSQERVGEQFF. CDR3 bases: TGTGCCAGCAGCCAAGAGAGGGTGGGTGAGCAGTTCTTC.

As DNA, the CDR3 is TGCGCCAGCAGCTCCGACCAGGGACTAGGCGTCGAGCAGTACTTC. Translation gives CASSSDQGLGVEQYF. The genes are TRBV5-1 and TRBJ2-7; 8 bases are a match to TRBD2. CDR3 length equals 15 residues. The ends lost 3 bases at V and 6 bases at J; junction bases unmatched: 11. CDR1 is SGHRS, CDR2 YFSETQ, per germline.

The V call is TRBV11-2, the J call TRBJ2-5; tentatively, D is TRBD2 (6 bases). V was pared by 5 bases and J by 5 bases, with 18 bases between. This CDR3 spans 15 amino acids. In germline, CDR1 is SGHAT, CDR2 FQNNGV. The CDR3 nucleotides read TGTGCCAGCAGCCCAAATAGCGGAGGAGGGGAGACCCAGTACTTC. Residues: CASSPNSGGGETQYF. The variable domain in full, with the rest retrieved from reference TRBV11-2 and TRBJ2-5, is EAGVAQSPRYKIIEKRQSVAFWCNPISGHATLYWYQQILGQGPKLLIQFQNNGVVDDSQLPKDRFSAERLKGVDSTLKIQPAKLEDSAVYLCASSPNSGGGETQYFGPGTRLLVL.

This chain uses TRBV10-3 with TRBJ2-3; D is possibly TRBD1 or TRBD2 (5 bases each). Germline V gene data show CDR1 as ENHRY and CDR2 as SYGVKD. The CDR3 contains 16 residues. The V gene lost 3 bases and the J gene lost 0 bases, with 13 bases spanning the gap. The CDR3 bases are TGTGCCATCAGTGACCTGGGACGAACTAGCACAGATACGCAGTATTTT. Protein: CAISDLGRTSTDTQYF.

The chain recombines TRBV4-1 with TRBJ2-7, with 7 nucleotides matching TRBD1. Trimming took 3 bases from V and 3 from J; bases not matched to a gene: 5. CDR3 length equals 14 residues. Germline V gives CDR1 MGHRA, CDR2 YSYEKL. The CDR3: CASSQPGQRYEQYF. Written as DNA, the CDR3 is TGCGCCAGCAGCCAGCCGGGACAGCGCTACGAGCAGTACTTC.

The chain uses TRBV7-8 and TRBJ1-1; 7 nucleotides agree with TRBD1. Germline CDR1 SGHVS, CDR2 FQNEAQ. The CDR3 sequence is 15 residues long. V shed 5 bases and J 4 bases; nucleotides not matched to a gene: 10. CDR3 residues: CASSLSTGPITEAFF. CDR3 DNA sequence: TGTGCCAGCAGCCTCTCGACAGGGCCCATCACTGAAGCTTTCTTT.

J is TRBJ2-7 and V is TRBV9; D not certain. Trimming pared 3 bases from V and 4 bases from J, leaving 14 bases between. The CDR3 runs 14 residues. The germline V gene encodes CDR1 SGDLS and CDR2 YYNGEE. The CDR3 sequence is CASSAGTDGYEQYF. CDR3 DNA sequence: TGTGCCAGCAGCGCCGGAACCGACGGGTACGAGCAGTACTTC.

J is TRBJ1-5 and V is TRBV2; possibly TRBD1 for D (6 bases). Germline V lookup: CDR1 SNHLY, CDR2 FYNNEI. Trimming took 2 bases from V and 3 from J, leaving 11 bases between them. This CDR3 contains 15 residues. In DNA form, the CDR3 reads TGTGCCAGCAGTGAAAAGACAGGAGACAATCAGCCCCAGCATTTT. Residues: CASSEKTGDNQPQHF.

The V gene is TRBV19, the J gene TRBJ2-7, with TRBD2 identical over 7 bases. The CDR3 is made up of 14 amino acids. With V trimmed by 5 bases and J by 0 bases, 4 bases remained unmatched. Germline CDR1 LNHDA, CDR2 SQIVND (reference sequence). CDR3 residues: CASSYGGGSYEQYF. The CDR3 DNA sequence: TGTGCCAGTAGTTACGGCGGGGGCTCCTACGAGCAGTACTTC.

The chain uses TRBV5-1 and TRBJ1-1, with D unresolved. Germline assignment: CDR1 SGHRS and CDR2 YFSETQ. There are 14 residues in the CDR3. V lost 4 bases and J 6 bases, leaving 16 bases between the germline ends. The CDR3 loop reads CASSDLRTGPEAFF. The CDR3 nucleotides read TGCGCCAGCAGCGACTTACGAACTGGTCCTGAAGCTTTCTTT.